This T cell receptor (beta chain) appears in the sequencing data of a study of brain T cells in children with intractable seizures. The time point was: blood from clinic visit 5 months post-surgery; TSC patient then seizure free. Produced via immunoSEQ multiplex PCR; TCRdb's table is partial and in-frame only. The sample contains under 400,000 clones, more than 85% of which appear only once. V was clipped by 3 bases and J by 1 base, with 3 bases between them. Germline CDR1 reads MNHEY; CDR2 reads SMNVEV (reference sequence). This CDR3 has 13 amino acids. The source material was peripheral blood, sampled approximately 5 months after surgery. The clonotype was recovered from a boy younger than two with tuberous sclerosis and intractable seizures. The genes are TRBV27 and TRBJ2-2, with D uncertain. The CDR3 loop is CASSLRNTGELFF. CDR3 nucleotide sequence: TGTGCCAGCAGTTTGCGGAACACCGGGGAGCTGTTTTTT.